One and the same sample provided the 5 T cell receptor beta chains below, sequenced in a study of cytomegalovirus exposure and HLA in healthy donors. Vbeta (60) and Jbeta (13) primers were used in the PCR. This table comes from immunoSEQ multiplex PCR, and its TCRdb copy is limited to in-frame clones, with some not included. Here the sample spans 100,000 or so clones, 75% to 80% being singletons. The sequenced sample consisted of PBMCs. The receptors stem from a woman aged 35 to 49 in good health and CMV-seropositive.

CDR3 loop: CAWSGAGPTGTDTQYF. The CDR3 DNA reads TGTGCCTGGAGTGGAGCGGGGCCCACAGGGACAGATACGCAGTATTTT. The gene calls are TRBV30 and TRBJ2-3; possibly TRBD2 for D (7 bases). Germline V gene lookup returns CDR1 GTSNPN and CDR2 SVGIG (reference sequence). The CDR3 is 16 amino acids. The V end lost 1 base, the J end lost 3 bases, and 17 bases lay between the germline ends. Drawing the rest from reference TRBV30 and TRBJ2-3, the complete variable domain is SQTIHQWPATLVQPVGSPLSLECTVEGTSNPNLYWYRQAAGRGLQLLFYSVGIGQISSEVPQNLSASRPQDRQFILSSKKLLLSDSGFYLCAWSGAGPTGTDTQYFGPGTRLTVL.

The V and J genes are TRBV5-6 and TRBJ2-7; 8 nucleotides agree with TRBD2. This CDR3 has 14 residues. Trimming took 0 bases from V and 5 from J; bases not matched to a gene: 4. Germline CDR1 is SGHDT and CDR2 is YYEEEE. The CDR3 coding sequence is TGTGCCAGCAGCTTGGGCGGACTAGCCAACGAGCAGTACTTC. This gives the protein CASSLGGLANEQYF.

The V gene is TRBV6-5, the J gene TRBJ2-1; maybe TRBD2 (6 bases). CDR1 is MNHEY, CDR2 SVGAGI, per germline. Trimming pared 4 bases from V and 2 bases from J, leaving 15 bases between. The CDR3 covers 16 residues. CDR3 DNA sequence: TGTGCCAGCAGTTCTCCTTTGCGGGGCGCCTACAATGAGCAGTTCTTC. It codes for CASSSPLRGAYNEQFF.

The chain couples TRBV27 to TRBJ2-3; D might be TRBD1 (6 bases). The CDR3 extends over 13 amino acids. The V and J ends lost 4 bases and 6 bases respectively, with 11 bases between them. Germline V lookup: CDR1 MNHEY, CDR2 SMNVEV (reference sequence). CDR3 coding DNA: TGTGCCAGCAGTTCACAGGGAACGGATACGCAGTATTTT. It is translated as CASSSQGTDTQYF.

This sequence joins TRBV4-1 and TRBJ1-5; maybe TRBD1 (5 bases). This CDR3 region has 15 residues. Trimming shortened V by 7 bases and J by 2 bases, and 15 bases separated the two germline ends. The V gene's germline CDR1 is MGHRA and CDR2 YSYEKL. CDR3 sequence: CASKVGLGGNQPQHF. CDR3 in DNA: TGCGCCAGCAAGGTAGGGTTAGGGGGCAATCAGCCCCAGCATTTT.